By share, the clone carrying this T cell receptor (beta chain) counts as medium-sized. What it recognizes is unknown. This table comes from immunoSEQ multiplex PCR, and its TCRdb copy is limited to in-frame clones, with some not included. In the table there are about 36,000 clones, roughly 72% of which are singletons. This specimen belongs to a study of OX40 agonist ivuxolimab in advanced cancers. The V segment lost 4 bases and the J segment 4 bases; nucleotides outside the gene matches: 8. This CDR3 spans 16 amino acids. From germline, CDR1 is MGHRA and CDR2 YSYEKL. Study-wide results and limits: Among the lowest levels of clonal expansion were found in partial responders at 0.1-3.0 mg/kg. Clonal expansion from baseline to week 6 occurred in both CD4+ and CD8+ T cells.

This TCR came from an adult with an advanced solid tumor such as melanoma, head and neck, liver or kidney cancer. The chain employs TRBV4-1 and TRBJ1-2; 11 bases are a match to TRBD1. The material was CD4+ or CD8+ T cells sorted from blood, obtained in a trial of the OX40 agonist ivuxolimab. The CDR3 is CASSPTDRGRSYGYTF. CDR3 DNA sequence: TGCGCCAGCAGCCCGACGGACAGGGGGCGATCCTATGGCTACACCTTC.